This T cell receptor (beta chain) was sequenced for a study of blood T cell repertoires in COVID-19. The wider study: The United States, Italy and Spain supplied acute and convalescent COVID-19 samples. Sample material is recorded as cDNA or gDNA derived from T cells, B-cell-depleted T cells, or PBMCs.

Germline CDR1 SNHLY, CDR2 FYNNEI. J lost 8 bases, V lost 0 bases, and 14 bases had no gene match. The CDR3 runs 17 residues. In the original analysis: How many nucleated cells were present was estimated from reference gene primer amplification. TCRdb keeps only in-frame clones here, not all; method: immunoSEQ multiplex PCR. Clonal size and the V and J genes are those of that table, whereas D and trimming came from the DNA. The table includes about 54,000 clones, roughly 80% detected once. The receptor was derived from a woman aged 55-70 years with acute or convalescent COVID-19. Input material: peripheral blood. The rearrangement links TRBV2 to TRBJ1-1; TRBD1 matches 8 bases. The CDR3 coding sequence is TGTGCCAGCAGTGAAGCGAAACCCGGGACAGGTTATTCCGAAGCTTTCTTT. Amino acids: CASSEAKPGTGYSEAFF.